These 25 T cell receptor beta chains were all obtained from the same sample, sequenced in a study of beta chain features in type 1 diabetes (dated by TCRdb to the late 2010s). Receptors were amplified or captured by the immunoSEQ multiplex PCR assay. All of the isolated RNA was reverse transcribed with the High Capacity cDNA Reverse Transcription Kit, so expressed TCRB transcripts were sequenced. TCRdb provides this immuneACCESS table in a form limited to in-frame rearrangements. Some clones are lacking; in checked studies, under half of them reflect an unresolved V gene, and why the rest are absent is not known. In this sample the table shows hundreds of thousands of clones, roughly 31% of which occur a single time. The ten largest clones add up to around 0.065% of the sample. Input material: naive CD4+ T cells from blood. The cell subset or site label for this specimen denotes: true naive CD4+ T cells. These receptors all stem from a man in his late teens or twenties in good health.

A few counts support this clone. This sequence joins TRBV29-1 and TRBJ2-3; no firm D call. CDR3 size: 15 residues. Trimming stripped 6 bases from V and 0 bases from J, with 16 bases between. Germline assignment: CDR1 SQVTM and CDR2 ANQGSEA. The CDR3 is CSVWTDRYSTDTQYF. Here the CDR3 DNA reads TGCAGCGTGTGGACGGATCGCTATAGCACAGATACGCAGTATTTT.

The CDR3 sequence is CASSQVPAGAEQFF. Written as DNA, the CDR3 is TGTGCCAGCAGCCAAGTTCCAGCGGGAGCTGAGCAGTTCTTC. The V and J genes are TRBV14 and TRBJ2-1, with 8 bases aligning to TRBD2. The germline V gene encodes CDR1 SGHDN and CDR2 FVKESK. V was pared by 1 base and J by 9 bases, with 5 bases of the junction left unmatched. The length of the CDR3 is 14 residues.

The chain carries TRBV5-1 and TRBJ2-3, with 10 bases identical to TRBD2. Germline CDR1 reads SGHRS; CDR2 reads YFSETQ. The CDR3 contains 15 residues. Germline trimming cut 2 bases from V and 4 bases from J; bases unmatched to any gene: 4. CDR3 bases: TGCGCCAGCAGCTTTGGGACTAGCGCCCCAGATACGCAGTATTTT. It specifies CASSFGTSAPDTQYF.

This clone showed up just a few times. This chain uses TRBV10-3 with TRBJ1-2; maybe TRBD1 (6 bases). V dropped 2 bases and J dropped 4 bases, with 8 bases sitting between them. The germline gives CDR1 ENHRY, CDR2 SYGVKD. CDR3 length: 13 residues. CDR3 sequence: CAISETGTYGYTF. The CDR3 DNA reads TGTGCCATCAGTGAGACAGGGACCTATGGCTACACCTTC.

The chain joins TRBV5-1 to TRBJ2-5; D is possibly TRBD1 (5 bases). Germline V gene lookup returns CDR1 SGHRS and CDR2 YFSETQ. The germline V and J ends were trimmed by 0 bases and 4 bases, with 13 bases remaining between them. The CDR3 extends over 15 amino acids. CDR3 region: CASSLEGDRAETQYF. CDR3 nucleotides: TGCGCCAGCAGCTTGGAAGGAGACAGAGCAGAGACCCAGTACTTC.

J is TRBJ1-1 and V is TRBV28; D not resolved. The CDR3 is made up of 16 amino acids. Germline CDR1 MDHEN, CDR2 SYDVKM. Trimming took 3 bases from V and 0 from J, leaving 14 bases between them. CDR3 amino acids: CASSFKPQELNTEAFF. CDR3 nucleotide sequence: TGTGCCAGCAGTTTCAAGCCGCAGGAATTGAACACTGAAGCTTTCTTT.

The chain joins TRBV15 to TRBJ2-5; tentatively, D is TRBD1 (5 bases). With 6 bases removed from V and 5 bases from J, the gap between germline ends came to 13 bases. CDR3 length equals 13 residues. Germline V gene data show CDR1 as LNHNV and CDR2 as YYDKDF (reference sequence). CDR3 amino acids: CATRKRGVETQYF. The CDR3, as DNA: TGTGCCACCAGGAAAAGGGGTGTGGAGACCCAGTACTTC.

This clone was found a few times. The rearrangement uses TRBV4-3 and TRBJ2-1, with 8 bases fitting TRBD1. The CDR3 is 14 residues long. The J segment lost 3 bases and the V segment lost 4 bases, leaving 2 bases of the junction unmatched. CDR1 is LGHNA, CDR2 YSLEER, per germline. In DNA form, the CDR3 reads TGCGCCAGCAGCCCCAGGGGGCTCTACAATGAGCAGTTCTTC. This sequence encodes CASSPRGLYNEQFF.

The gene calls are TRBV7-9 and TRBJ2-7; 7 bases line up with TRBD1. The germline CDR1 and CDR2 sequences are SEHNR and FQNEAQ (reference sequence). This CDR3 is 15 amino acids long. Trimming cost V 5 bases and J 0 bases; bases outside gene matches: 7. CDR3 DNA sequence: TGTGCCAGCAGCCCGGGACAGACGAGCTCCTACGAGCAGTACTTC. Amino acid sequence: CASSPGQTSSYEQYF.

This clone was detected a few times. CDR3 bases: TGTGCCAGCAGTGAAGGATGGAAGGGGGCGATTGAAGCTTTCTTT. Protein sequence: CASSEGWKGAIEAFF. The chain combines TRBV2 with TRBJ1-1; 7 bases map to TRBD1. V dropped 1 base and J dropped 7; count of bases not matched to a gene: 9. The CDR3 is made up of 15 amino acids. Germline CDR1 and CDR2: SNHLY and FYNNEI. The full variable domain, in which reference TRBV2 and TRBJ1-1 provide the parts outside the CDR3, is EPEVTQTPSHQVTQMGQEVILRCVPISNHLYFYWYRQILGQKVEFLVSFYNNEISEKSEIFDDQFSVERPDGSNFTLKIRSTKLEDSAMYFCASSEGWKGAIEAFFGQGTRLTVV.

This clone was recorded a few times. CDR3 sequence: CAIKGPLSTDTQYF. CDR3 coding DNA: TGTGCCATCAAAGGTCCCCTATCCACAGATACGCAGTATTTT. The rearrangement uses TRBV10-3 and TRBJ2-3; the D is unclear. In germline, CDR1 is ENHRY, CDR2 SYGVKD. Trimming removed 7 bases at V and 2 bases at J, with 13 bases between. The CDR3 has 14 amino acids.

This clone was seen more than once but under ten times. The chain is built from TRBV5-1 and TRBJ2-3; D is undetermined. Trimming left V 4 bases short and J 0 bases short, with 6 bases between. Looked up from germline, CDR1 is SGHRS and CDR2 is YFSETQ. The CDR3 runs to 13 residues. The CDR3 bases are TGCGCCAGCAGCGGGCTTAGCACAGATACGCAGTATTTT. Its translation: CASSGLSTDTQYF.

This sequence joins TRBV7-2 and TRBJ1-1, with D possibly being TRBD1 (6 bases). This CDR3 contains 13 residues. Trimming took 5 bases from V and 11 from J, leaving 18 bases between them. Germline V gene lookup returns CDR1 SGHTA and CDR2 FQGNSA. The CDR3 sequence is CASSPSPGGSAFF. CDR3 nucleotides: TGTGCCAGCAGCCCGTCCCCCGGGGGCAGTGCTTTCTTT. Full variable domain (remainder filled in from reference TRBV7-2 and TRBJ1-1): GAGVSQSPSNKVTEKGKDVELRCDPISGHTALYWYRQSLGQGLEFLIYFQGNSAPDKSGLPSDRFSAERTGGSVSTLTIQRTQQEDSAVYLCASSPSPGGSAFFGQGTRLTVV.

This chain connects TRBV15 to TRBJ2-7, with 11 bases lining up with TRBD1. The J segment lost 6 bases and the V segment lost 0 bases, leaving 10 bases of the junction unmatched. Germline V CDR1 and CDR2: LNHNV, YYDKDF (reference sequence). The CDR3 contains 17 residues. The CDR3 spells CATSRDLLTGTGGEQYF. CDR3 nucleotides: TGTGCCACCAGCAGAGACCTTCTGACCGGGACAGGGGGCGAGCAGTACTTC.

The CDR3 DNA follows: TGTGCCAGCAGCTCCAGCGGGATCAGGTCACACGAGCAGTTCTTC. It codes for CASSSSGIRSHEQFF. J is TRBJ2-1 and V is TRBV7-2, with 7 bases matching TRBD2. After removal of 4 bases from V and 10 bases from J, the junction contained 13 bases not matched to a gene. This CDR3 contains 15 residues. Germline loops: CDR1 SGHTA, CDR2 FQGNSA.

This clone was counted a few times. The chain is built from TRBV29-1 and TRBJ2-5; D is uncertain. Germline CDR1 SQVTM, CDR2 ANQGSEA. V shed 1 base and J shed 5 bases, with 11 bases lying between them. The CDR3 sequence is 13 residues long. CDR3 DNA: TGCAGCGTTGAAGGGACGGTGTTTGAGACCCAGTACTTC. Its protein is CSVEGTVFETQYF.

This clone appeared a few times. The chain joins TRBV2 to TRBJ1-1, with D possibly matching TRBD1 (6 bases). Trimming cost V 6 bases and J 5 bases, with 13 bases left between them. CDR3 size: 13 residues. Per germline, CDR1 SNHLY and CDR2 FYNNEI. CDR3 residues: CASSLQGVTEAFF. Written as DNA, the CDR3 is TGTGCCAGCAGCCTACAGGGCGTGACTGAAGCTTTCTTT.

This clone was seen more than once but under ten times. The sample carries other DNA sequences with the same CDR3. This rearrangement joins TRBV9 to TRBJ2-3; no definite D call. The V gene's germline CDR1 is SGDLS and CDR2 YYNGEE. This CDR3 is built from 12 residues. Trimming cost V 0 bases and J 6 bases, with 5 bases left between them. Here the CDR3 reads CASSVEGDTQYF. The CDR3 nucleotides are TGTGCCAGCAGCGTAGAAGGGGATACGCAGTATTTT.

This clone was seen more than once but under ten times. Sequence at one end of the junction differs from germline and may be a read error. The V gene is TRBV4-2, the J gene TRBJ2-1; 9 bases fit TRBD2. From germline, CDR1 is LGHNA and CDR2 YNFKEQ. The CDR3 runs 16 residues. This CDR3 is CASSEDRTSAYNEQFF. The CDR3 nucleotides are TGTGCCAGCAGCGAAGACAGGACTAGCGCTTACAATGAGCAGTTCTTC.

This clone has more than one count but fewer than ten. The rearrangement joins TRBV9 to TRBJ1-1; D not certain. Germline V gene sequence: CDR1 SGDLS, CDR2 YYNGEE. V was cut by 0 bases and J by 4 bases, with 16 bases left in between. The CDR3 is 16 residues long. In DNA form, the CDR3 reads TGTGCCAGCAGCGTAGCCACCAGAGGGAGGCCCACTGAAGCTTTCTTT. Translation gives CASSVATRGRPTEAFF. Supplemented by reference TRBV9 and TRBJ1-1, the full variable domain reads DSGVTQTPKHLITATGQRVTLRCSPRSGDLSVYWYQQSLDQGLQFLIQYYNGEERAKGNILERFSAQQFPDLHSELNLSSLELGDSALYFCASSVATRGRPTEAFFGQGTRLTVV.

CDR3 in amino acids: CAWDSLYGYTF. For the CDR3, the DNA is TGTGCCTGGGACAGTCTATATGGCTACACCTTC. The chain couples TRBV30 to TRBJ1-2, with D tentatively TRBD1 (5 bases). CDR3 length: 11 residues. CDR1 GTSNPN and CDR2 SVGIG come from the germline V gene (reference sequence). The V and J ends lost 5 bases and 5 bases respectively, with 9 bases between them.

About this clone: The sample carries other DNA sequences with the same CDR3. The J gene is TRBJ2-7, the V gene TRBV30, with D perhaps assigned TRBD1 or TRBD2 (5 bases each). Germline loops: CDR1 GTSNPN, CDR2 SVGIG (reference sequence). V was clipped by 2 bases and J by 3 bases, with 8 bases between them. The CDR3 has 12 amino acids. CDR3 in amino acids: CAWSRDGYEQYF. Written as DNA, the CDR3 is TGTGCCTGGAGTAGGGACGGCTACGAGCAGTACTTC.

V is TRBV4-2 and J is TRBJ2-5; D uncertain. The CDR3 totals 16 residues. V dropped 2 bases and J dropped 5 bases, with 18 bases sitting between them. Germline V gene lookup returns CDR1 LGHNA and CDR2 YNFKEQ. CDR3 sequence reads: CASSQSVKTGPETQYF. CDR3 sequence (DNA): TGTGCCAGCAGCCAATCAGTTAAAACTGGCCCCGAGACCCAGTACTTC.

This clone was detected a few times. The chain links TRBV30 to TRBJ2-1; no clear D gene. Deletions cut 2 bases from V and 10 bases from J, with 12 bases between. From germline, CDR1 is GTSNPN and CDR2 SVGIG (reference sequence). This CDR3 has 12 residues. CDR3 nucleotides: TGTGCCTGGAGTATACCTTTAGGGGAGCAGTTCTTC. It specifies CAWSIPLGEQFF.

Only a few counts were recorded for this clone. CDR3 bases: TGCAGCGTCAGGTACCAAGAGACCCAGTACTTC. Residues: CSVRYQETQYF. The chain joins TRBV29-1 to TRBJ2-5; D ambiguous. The V gene's germline CDR1 is SQVTM and CDR2 ANQGSEA. The CDR3 covers 11 residues. V dropped 6 bases and J dropped 0 bases, with 5 bases sitting between them.